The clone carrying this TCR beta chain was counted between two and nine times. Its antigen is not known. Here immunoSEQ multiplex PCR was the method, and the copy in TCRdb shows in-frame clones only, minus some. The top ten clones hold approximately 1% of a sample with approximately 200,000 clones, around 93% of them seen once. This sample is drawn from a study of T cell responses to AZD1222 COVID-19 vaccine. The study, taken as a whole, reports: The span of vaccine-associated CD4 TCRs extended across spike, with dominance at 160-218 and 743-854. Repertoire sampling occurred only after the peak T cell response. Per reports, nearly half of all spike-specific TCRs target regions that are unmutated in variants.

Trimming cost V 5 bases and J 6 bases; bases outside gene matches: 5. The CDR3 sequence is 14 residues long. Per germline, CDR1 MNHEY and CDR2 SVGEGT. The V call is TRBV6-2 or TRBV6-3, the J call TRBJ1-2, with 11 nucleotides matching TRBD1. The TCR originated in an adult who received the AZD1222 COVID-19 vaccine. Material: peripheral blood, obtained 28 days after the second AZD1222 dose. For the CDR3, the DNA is TGTGCCAGCAGTCGGACAGGGGGCCGGGATGGCTACACCTTC. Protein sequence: CASSRTGGRDGYTF.